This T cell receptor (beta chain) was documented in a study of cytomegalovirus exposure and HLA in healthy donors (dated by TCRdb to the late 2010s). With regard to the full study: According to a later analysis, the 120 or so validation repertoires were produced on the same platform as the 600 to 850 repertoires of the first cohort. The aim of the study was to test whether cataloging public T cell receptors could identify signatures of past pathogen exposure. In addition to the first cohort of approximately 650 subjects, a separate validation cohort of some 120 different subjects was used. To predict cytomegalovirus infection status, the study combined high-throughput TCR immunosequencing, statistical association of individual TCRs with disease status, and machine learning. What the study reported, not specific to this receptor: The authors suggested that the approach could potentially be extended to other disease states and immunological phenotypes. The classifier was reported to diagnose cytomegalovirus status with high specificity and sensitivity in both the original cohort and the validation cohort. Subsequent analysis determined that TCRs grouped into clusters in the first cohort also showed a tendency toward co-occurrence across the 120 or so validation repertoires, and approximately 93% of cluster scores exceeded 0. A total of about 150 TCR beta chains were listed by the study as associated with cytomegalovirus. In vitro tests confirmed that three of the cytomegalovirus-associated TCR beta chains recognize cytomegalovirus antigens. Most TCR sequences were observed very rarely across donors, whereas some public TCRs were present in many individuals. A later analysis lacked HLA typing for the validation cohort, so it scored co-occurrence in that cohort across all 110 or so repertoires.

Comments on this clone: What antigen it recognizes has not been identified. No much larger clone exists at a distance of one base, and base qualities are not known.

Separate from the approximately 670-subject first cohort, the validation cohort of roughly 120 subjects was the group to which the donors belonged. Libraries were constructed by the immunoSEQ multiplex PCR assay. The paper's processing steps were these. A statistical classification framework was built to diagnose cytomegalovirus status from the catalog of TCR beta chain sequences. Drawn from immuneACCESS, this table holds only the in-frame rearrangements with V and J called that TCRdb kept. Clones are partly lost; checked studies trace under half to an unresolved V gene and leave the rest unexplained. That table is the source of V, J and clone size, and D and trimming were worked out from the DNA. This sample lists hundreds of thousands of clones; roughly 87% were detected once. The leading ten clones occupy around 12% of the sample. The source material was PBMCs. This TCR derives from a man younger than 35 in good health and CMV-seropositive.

The bases read TGTGCCAGCAGCGTAGAGAGGGTAGGGGATAGCTCCTACAATGAGCAGTTCTTC. This translates into CASSVERVGDSSYNEQFF. The rearranged chain carries TRBV9 and TRBJ2-1, with the D call tentatively TRBD1 or TRBD2, each fitting 5 bases. Inclusive of the bounding cysteine and phenylalanine, the CDR3 is 18 residues long. The sequence is cut down to CDR3 DNA, 54 bases in frame from base 1. V sheds 0 bases and J sheds 0 bases, leaving 16 bases between their ends. CDR1 SGDLS and CDR2 YYNGEE were looked up in the germline V gene.